This T cell receptor beta chain appears in the sequencing data of a study of T cell responses to AZD1222 COVID-19 vaccine. Broader study findings: There were vaccine-associated CD4 TCRs across spike, dominant at 160-218 and 743-854.

Second-dose recipients at about 4 or about 12 weeks were treated as one pooled group. TCRdb's copy holds only in-frame clones and misses some; the assay was immunoSEQ multiplex PCR. The table records about 82,000 clones, roughly 87% of them present only once. Germline V CDR1 and CDR2: MNHNY, SVGAGI (reference sequence). After removal of 5 bases from V and 6 bases from J, the junction contained 6 bases not matched to a gene. The CDR3 has 13 amino acids. As concerns this clone: Antigen unknown.

The receptor was isolated from an adult who received the AZD1222 COVID-19 vaccine. Material: peripheral blood, obtained 28 days after the second AZD1222 dose. V is TRBV6-6 and J is TRBJ1-1; 7 bases align to TRBD1. CDR3 nucleotide sequence: TGTGCCAGCAGTGGGGAGGGGGCAGCTGAAGCTTTCTTT. Translating gives CASSGEGAAEAFF.